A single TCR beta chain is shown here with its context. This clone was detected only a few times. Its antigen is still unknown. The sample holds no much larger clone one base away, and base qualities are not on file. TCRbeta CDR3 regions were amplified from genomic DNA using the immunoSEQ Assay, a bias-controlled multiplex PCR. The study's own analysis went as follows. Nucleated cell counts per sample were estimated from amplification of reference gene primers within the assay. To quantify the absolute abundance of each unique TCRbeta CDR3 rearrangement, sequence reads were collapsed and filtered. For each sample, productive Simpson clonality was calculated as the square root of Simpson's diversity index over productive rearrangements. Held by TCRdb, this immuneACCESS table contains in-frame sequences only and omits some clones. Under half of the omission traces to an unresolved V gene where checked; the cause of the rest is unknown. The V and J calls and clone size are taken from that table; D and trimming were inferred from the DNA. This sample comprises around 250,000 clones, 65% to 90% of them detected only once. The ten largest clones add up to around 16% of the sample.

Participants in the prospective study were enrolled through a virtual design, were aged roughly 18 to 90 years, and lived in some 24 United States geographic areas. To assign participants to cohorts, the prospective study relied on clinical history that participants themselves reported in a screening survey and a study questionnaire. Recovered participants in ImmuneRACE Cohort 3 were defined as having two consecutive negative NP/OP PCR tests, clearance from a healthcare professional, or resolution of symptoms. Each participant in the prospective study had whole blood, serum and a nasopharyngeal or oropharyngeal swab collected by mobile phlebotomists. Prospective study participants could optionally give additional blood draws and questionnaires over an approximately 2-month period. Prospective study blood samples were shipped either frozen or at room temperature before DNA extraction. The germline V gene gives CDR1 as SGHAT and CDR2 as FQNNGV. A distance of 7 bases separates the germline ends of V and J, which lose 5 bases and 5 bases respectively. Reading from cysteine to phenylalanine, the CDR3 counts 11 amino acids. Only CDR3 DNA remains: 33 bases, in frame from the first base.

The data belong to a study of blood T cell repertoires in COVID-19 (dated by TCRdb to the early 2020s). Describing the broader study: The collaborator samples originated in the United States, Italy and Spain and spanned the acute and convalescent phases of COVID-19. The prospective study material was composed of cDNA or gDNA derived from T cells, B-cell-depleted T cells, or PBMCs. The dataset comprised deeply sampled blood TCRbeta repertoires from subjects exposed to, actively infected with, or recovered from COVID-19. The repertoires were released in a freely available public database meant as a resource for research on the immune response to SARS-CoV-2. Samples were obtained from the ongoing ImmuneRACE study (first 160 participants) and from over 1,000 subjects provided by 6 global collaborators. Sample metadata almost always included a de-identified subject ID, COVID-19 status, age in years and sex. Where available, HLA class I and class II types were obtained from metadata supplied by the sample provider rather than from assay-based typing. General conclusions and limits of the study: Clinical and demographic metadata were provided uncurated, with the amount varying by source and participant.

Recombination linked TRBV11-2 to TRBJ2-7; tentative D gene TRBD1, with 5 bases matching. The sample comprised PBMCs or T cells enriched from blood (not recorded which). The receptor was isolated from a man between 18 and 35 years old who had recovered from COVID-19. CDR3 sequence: CASSPRDEQYF. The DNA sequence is TGTGCCAGCAGCCCCAGGGACGAGCAGTACTTC.